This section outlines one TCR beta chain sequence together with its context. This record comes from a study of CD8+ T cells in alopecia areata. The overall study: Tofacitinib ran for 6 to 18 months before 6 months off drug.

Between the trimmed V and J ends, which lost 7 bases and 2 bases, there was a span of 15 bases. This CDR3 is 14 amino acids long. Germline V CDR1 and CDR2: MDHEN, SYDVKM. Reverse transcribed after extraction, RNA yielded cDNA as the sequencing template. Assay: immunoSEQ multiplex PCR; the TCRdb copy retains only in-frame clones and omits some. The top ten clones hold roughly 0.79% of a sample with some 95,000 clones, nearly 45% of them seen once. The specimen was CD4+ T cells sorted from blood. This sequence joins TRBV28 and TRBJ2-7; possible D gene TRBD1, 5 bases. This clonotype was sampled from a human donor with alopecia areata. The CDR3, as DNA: TGTGCCAGCAAGGGGCAGGAGATAACCTACGAGCAGTACTTC. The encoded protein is CASKGQEITYEQYF.